This TCR beta chain was identified during a study of cytomegalovirus exposure and HLA in healthy donors. PCR was performed using 60 Vbeta and 13 Jbeta primers. Here immunoSEQ multiplex PCR was the method, and the copy in TCRdb shows in-frame clones only, minus some. This repertoire includes around 70,000 clones. This CDR3 has 15 residues. The germline V gene has CDR1 KGHSH and CDR2 LQKENI. Losses at the gene ends were 7 bases for V and 1 base for J; bases not matched to a gene: 9. General study results and limits: Later analysis associated a missense DCLRE1C variant with TCR beta V- and J-gene trimming. Testing in vitro showed a few CMV-associated chains specific for CMV antigens.

Remarks on this clone: Its target is not known.

The gene calls are TRBV18 and TRBJ1-2; 7 bases fit TRBD1. The sequence came from a boy aged 5-17 years in good health and CMV-seronegative. What was sequenced was PBMCs. The DNA for the CDR3 is TGTGCCAGCTTTTCCTTGGACAGGCATAACTATGGCTACACCTTC. Translating it yields CASFSLDRHNYGYTF.